Shown below are 29 T cell receptor beta chains from a single sample sequenced in a study of beta chain features in type 1 diabetes. The investigators reverse transcribed all of the isolated RNA, so they sequenced expressed TCRB transcripts. Sequencing was performed with immunoSEQ multiplex PCR; in TCRdb, only in-frame clones are kept and a portion is missing. This sample carries about 150,000 clones, around 10% of them seen once, and the ten largest clones take roughly 2%. The sample was central memory CD4+ T cells from blood. The receptors were gathered from a man younger than 30 in good health.

CDR3 region: CASSIRQAEAFF. CDR3 sequence (DNA): TGTGCCAGCAGCATCAGACAGGCTGAAGCTTTCTTT. The V and J genes are TRBV7-3 and TRBJ1-1, with TRBD1 as a possible D gene (6 bases). Trimming removed 5 bases from V and 6 bases from J, with 10 bases in between. The CDR3 consists of 12 residues. Germline CDR1 and CDR2: SGHTA and FQGTGA.

The chain links TRBV28 to TRBJ2-1, with D possibly TRBD2 on 6 matching bases. The V end lost 6 bases, the J end lost 0 bases, and 18 bases lay between the germline ends. Germline V lookup: CDR1 MDHEN, CDR2 SYDVKM. This CDR3 is built from 17 residues. The DNA for the CDR3 is TGTGCCAGCAGGCAAAGGCACGGGGGAATCTCCTACAATGAGCAGTTCTTC. This encodes CASRQRHGGISYNEQFF.

This clone was detected only a few times. The CDR3 bases are TGCAGCGTTGCACCGGACAGCCTATCCTACGAGCAGTACTTC. It yields the protein CSVAPDSLSYEQYF. This chain joins TRBV29-1 and TRBJ2-7; D perhaps matches TRBD1 (6 bases). Germline-derived CDR1 and CDR2 are SQVTM and ANQGSEA. Deletions cut 4 bases from V and 1 base from J, with 14 bases between. This CDR3 has 14 residues.

This clone was recorded a few times. The chain employs TRBV5-1 and TRBJ2-3, with 9 bases fitting TRBD2. There are 16 residues in the CDR3. With V trimmed by 0 bases and J by 1 base, 3 bases remained unmatched. Germline V gene lookup returns CDR1 SGHRS and CDR2 YFSETQ. CDR3 nucleotide sequence: TGCGCCAGCAGCTTGGATATAGCGGGGGGCACAGATACGCAGTATTTT. Translation: CASSLDIAGGTDTQYF.

The genes are TRBV7-2 and TRBJ2-7, with D unclear. The V end was cut by 4 bases, the J end by 3 bases, with 4 bases between. CDR3 length: 11 residues. The V gene's germline CDR1 is SGHTA and CDR2 FQGNSA. The CDR3 region has the DNA TGTGCCAGCAGCTATCACTACGAGCAGTACTTC. It is translated as CASSYHYEQYF.

Concerning this clone itself: Other DNA sequences in this specimen translate into the identical CDR3. This CDR3 is CSGGQGYTEAFF. The CDR3 bases are TGCAGCGGGGGACAGGGTTACACTGAAGCTTTCTTT. The rearrangement joins TRBV29-1 to TRBJ1-1, with 9 bases aligning to TRBD1. The J segment lost 3 bases and the V segment lost 7 bases, leaving 3 bases of the junction unmatched. The germline CDR1 and CDR2 sequences are SQVTM and ANQGSEA. The CDR3 contains 12 residues.

This clone occurred many times. The chain uses TRBV28 and TRBJ2-2; D may be TRBD1 (6 bases). Germline lookup yields CDR1 MDHEN and CDR2 SYDVKM. This CDR3 spans 16 amino acids. V lost 8 bases to trimming and J lost 4 bases, with 20 bases between them. In nucleotides, the CDR3 is TGTGCCAGCGTACTAAGGACAGACAGTCCCACCGGGGAGCTGTTTTTT. It translates to CASVLRTDSPTGELFF.

In its sample, this clone was seen many times. J is TRBJ2-5 and V is TRBV15; possibly TRBD2 for D (6 bases). CDR3 length: 15 residues. Germline values: CDR1 LNHNV, CDR2 YYDKDF (reference sequence). Trimming stripped 0 bases from V and 1 base from J, with 9 bases between. CDR3 nucleotides: TGTGCCACCAGCAGAGAGCGGGGTTCCCAAGAGACCCAGTACTTC. This encodes CATSRERGSQETQYF.

The sample holds a few counts of this clone. V usage is TRBV6-6 and J usage is TRBJ2-5; 9 nucleotides align to TRBD1. CDR1 and CDR2 from the germline V gene are MNHNY and SVGAGI (reference sequence). V lost 5 bases to trimming and J lost 9 bases; unmatched junction nucleotides: 13. This CDR3 has 15 residues. CDR3 sequence reads: CASSGSWTGAVPQYF. CDR3 DNA: TGTGCCAGCAGTGGTTCTTGGACAGGGGCCGTGCCCCAGTACTTC.

This clone turned up a few times. The chain couples TRBV6-1 to TRBJ2-1, with D uncertain. The CDR3 covers 12 residues. Germline loops: CDR1 MNHNS, CDR2 SASEGT. The V end lost 2 bases, the J end lost 7 bases, and 6 bases lay between the germline ends. CDR3 sequence: CASSEYWNEQFF. CDR3 DNA: TGTGCCAGCAGTGAATACTGGAATGAGCAGTTCTTC.

The chain couples TRBV30 to TRBJ1-5; possibly TRBD1 for D (6 bases). V shed 3 bases and J shed 7 bases, with 13 bases lying between them. Germline V gene data show CDR1 as GTSNPN and CDR2 as SVGIG (reference sequence). The CDR3 is 13 residues long. The CDR3 DNA reads as TGTGCCTGGAGGGTGGGGGGCAGCCAGCCCCAGCATTTT. This encodes CAWRVGGSQPQHF.

This clone appeared a few times. The V call is TRBV7-9, the J call TRBJ1-2; no firm D call. V was clipped by 0 bases and J by 6 bases, with 8 bases between them. The CDR3 contains 13 residues. Germline V gives CDR1 SEHNR, CDR2 FQNEAQ (reference sequence). The CDR3 loop reads CASSLAQGDGYTF. Here the CDR3 DNA reads TGTGCCAGCAGCTTAGCTCAAGGTGATGGCTACACCTTC.

Only a few counts were recorded for this clone. The rearrangement links TRBV7-3 to TRBJ1-2; D is unresolved. Trimming removed 5 bases from V and 7 bases from J, with 14 bases in between. The CDR3 length is 13 residues. Looked up from germline, CDR1 is SGHTA and CDR2 is FQGTGA. CDR3 loop: CASSPGLASGYTF. CDR3 in DNA: TGTGCCAGCAGCCCCGGACTTGCCTCTGGCTACACCTTC. The whole variable domain, filled in from reference TRBV7-3 and TRBJ1-2, reads GAGVSQTPSNKVTEKGKYVELRCDPISGHTALYWYRQSLGQGPEFLIYFQGTGAADDSGLPNDRFFAVRPEGSVSTLKIQRTERGDSAVYLCASSPGLASGYTFGSGTRLTVV.

This clone was detected a few times. The rearrangement links TRBV29-1 to TRBJ1-2, with no clear D. The V gene lost 4 bases and the J gene lost 2 bases, with 11 bases spanning the gap. This CDR3 is 13 amino acids long. Germline CDR1 reads SQVTM; CDR2 reads ANQGSEA. The CDR3 is CSVARDQNYGYTF. CDR3 in DNA: TGCAGCGTTGCCAGAGACCAAAACTATGGCTACACCTTC.

Regarding this clone: Other DNA variants within this sample encode the same CDR3. This chain links TRBV2 with TRBJ1-2, with 8 bases matching TRBD1. V lost 10 bases and J lost 4; bases outside the gene matches: 5. Germline values: CDR1 SNHLY, CDR2 FYNNEI. The CDR3 consists of 12 residues. Here the CDR3 reads CATGQGAYGYTF. The CDR3 region has the DNA TGTGCCACAGGACAGGGAGCCTATGGCTACACCTTC.

The chain joins TRBV5-1 to TRBJ2-1; 7 nucleotides align to TRBD1. Trimming at V came to 4 bases and at J to 0 bases, leaving 10 bases not matched to a gene. The germline CDR1 and CDR2 sequences are SGHRS and YFSETQ. The CDR3 has 17 amino acids. CDR3 protein: CASSPTPGGVSYNEQFF. The CDR3, as DNA: TGCGCCAGCAGCCCAACACCAGGGGGTGTCTCCTACAATGAGCAGTTCTTC.

V is TRBV9 and J is TRBJ2-2; D remains unclear. The germline CDR1 and CDR2 sequences are SGDLS and YYNGEE. The length of the CDR3 is 16 residues. The V and J ends lost 0 bases and 6 bases respectively, with 15 bases between them. CDR3 residues: CASSVEKGRAAGELFF. The CDR3 coding sequence is TGTGCCAGCAGCGTAGAGAAAGGAAGGGCCGCCGGGGAGCTGTTTTTT.

This sequence joins TRBV14 and TRBJ2-3; TRBD1 matches 10 bases. CDR3 length: 16 residues. V trimming: 4 bases; J trimming: 4 bases; junction bases outside the gene matches: 8. Germline V gene sequence: CDR1 SGHDN, CDR2 FVKESK. The CDR3 loop is CASSPPGQGWSDTQYF. The CDR3, as DNA: TGTGCCAGCAGCCCTCCGGGACAGGGGTGGTCAGATACGCAGTATTTT.

The chain is built from TRBV5-1 and TRBJ2-1; D is ambiguous. Trimming pared 4 bases from V and 6 bases from J, leaving 8 bases between. There are 12 residues in the CDR3. Germline V lookup: CDR1 SGHRS, CDR2 YFSETQ. Written as DNA, the CDR3 is TGCGCCAGCAGCCTAACAAGCAATGAGCAGTTCTTC. It translates to CASSLTSNEQFF.

This chain joins TRBV15 and TRBJ2-7, with 9 bases aligning to TRBD1. Trimming cost V 4 bases and J 6 bases; bases outside gene matches: 10. This CDR3 contains 15 residues. The germline V gene encodes CDR1 LNHNV and CDR2 YYDKDF (reference sequence). The CDR3 region is CATSTPGQGLGEQYF. CDR3 nucleotide sequence: TGTGCCACCAGCACTCCGGGACAGGGCCTCGGCGAGCAGTACTTC.

As DNA, the CDR3 is TGCAGCGTTGACGAGGTTAGCTCCTACAATGAGCAGTTCTTC. This translates into CSVDEVSSYNEQFF. V usage is TRBV29-1 and J usage is TRBJ2-1; no reliable D call. This CDR3 is built from 14 residues. Germline V CDR1 and CDR2: SQVTM, ANQGSEA. V lost 3 bases and J 0 bases, leaving 9 bases between the germline ends.

Ten or more counts support this clone. The gene calls are TRBV5-6 and TRBJ2-7; D tentatively reads TRBD1 or TRBD2 (5 bases each). The CDR3 runs 15 residues. V lost 3 bases and J lost 3, with 16 bases in between. Germline values: CDR1 SGHDT, CDR2 YYEEEE. In nucleotides, the CDR3 is TGTGCCAGCAGCTCGGGACGGTCTATCCTCTACGAGCAGTACTTC. Its translation is CASSSGRSILYEQYF.

This rearrangement joins TRBV11-2 to TRBJ2-1; 7 bases agree with TRBD2. The CDR3 totals 15 residues. Trimming cost V 0 bases and J 4 bases; bases outside gene matches: 3. Per the germline V gene, CDR1 is SGHAT and CDR2 is FQNNGV. The CDR3 is CASSLEASGYNEQFF. For the CDR3, the DNA is TGTGCCAGCAGCTTAGAGGCTAGCGGTTACAATGAGCAGTTCTTC.

In this sample, this clone turned up many times. This sample also contains other DNA sequences that code for the same CDR3. The chain couples TRBV4-2 to TRBJ1-6, with 7 bases that match TRBD1. This CDR3 spans 14 amino acids. In germline, CDR1 is LGHNA, CDR2 YNFKEQ. V shed 1 base, J shed 8 bases, and the junction held 2 bases outside the gene matches. This CDR3 reads CASSQGQGDSPLHF. DNA for the CDR3: TGTGCCAGCAGCCAAGGTCAGGGGGATTCACCCCTCCACTTT.

This clone was seen at least ten times. The identical CDR3 is also encoded by other nucleotide sequences in the sample. The chain is built from TRBV4-2 and TRBJ2-3; TRBD2 agrees at 7 bases. This CDR3 comprises 15 residues. V lost 0 bases and J lost 4; bases outside the gene matches: 4. Per the germline V gene, CDR1 is LGHNA and CDR2 is YNFKEQ. CDR3 in DNA: TGTGCCAGCAGCCAAGATGTGGCGGGAGCAGATACGCAGTATTTT. It specifies CASSQDVAGADTQYF.

This clone occurred a few times. The rearrangement uses TRBV6-5 and TRBJ1-1; D uncertain. With 0 bases removed from V and 8 bases from J, the gap between germline ends came to 13 bases. The CDR3 length is 14 residues. Germline-derived CDR1 and CDR2 are MNHEY and SVGAGI. CDR3 loop: CASSYSIRGPEAFF. The CDR3 DNA follows: TGTGCCAGCAGTTACTCGATCCGAGGTCCCGAAGCTTTCTTT.

The table lists this clone with a few counts. The chain employs TRBV9 and TRBJ1-2, with a weak D call TRBD1 (5 bases). Germline V CDR1 and CDR2: SGDLS, YYNGEE. The ends were cut back, 2 bases at V and 4 bases at J, with 12 bases in the middle. The CDR3 sequence is 14 residues long. CDR3 bases: TGTGCCAGCAGCGTGGGGCAGGATGGCTATGGCTACACCTTC. It codes for CASSVGQDGYGYTF.

The chain employs TRBV5-1 and TRBJ2-7; D not certain. Between the trimmed V and J ends, which lost 0 bases and 7 bases, there was a span of 8 bases. This CDR3 region has 12 residues. Per the germline V gene, CDR1 is SGHRS and CDR2 is YFSETQ. CDR3 sequence (DNA): TGCGCCAGCAGCTTGGTAGCTGAAGAGCAGTACTTC. It codes for CASSLVAEEQYF. Together with reference TRBV5-1 and TRBJ2-7, the CDR3 gives the full variable domain: KAGVTQTPRYLIKTRGQQVTLSCSPISGHRSVSWYQQTPGQGLQFLFEYFSETQRNKGNFPGRFSGRQFSNSRSEMNVSTLELGDSALYLCASSLVAEEQYFGPGTRLTVT.

The V gene is TRBV7-2, the J gene TRBJ1-2; no reliable D call. Trimming pared 1 base from V and 2 bases from J, leaving 11 bases between. The CDR3 contains 15 residues. Per the germline V gene, CDR1 is SGHTA and CDR2 is FQGNSA. The CDR3, as DNA: TGTGCCAGCAGCTTAGAAGTCGTACTGAACTATGGCTACACCTTC. This translates into CASSLEVVLNYGYTF.